What follows are 21 T cell receptor beta chains derived from one specimen sequenced in a study of CD8 T cells in Susac syndrome (dated by TCRdb to 2018 to 2020). Preparation of the library involved the immunoSEQ multiplex PCR assay. RNA was extracted using the RNeasy kit, and roughly 0.45 to 1 microgram was reverse transcribed with random hexamers. The raw public reads went through TCRdb reprocessing: fastp at Q25, MiXCR clone calling, in-frame beta chains kept. Rows are combined by CDR3 protein, so each entry shows the most common genes and DNA. The sample data list 150,000 to 200,000 distinct CDR3 sequences, and roughly 90% of these were observed just once. The ten largest clones take up 0.085% to 0.1% of the sample. The sample consisted of CD4+ T cells from PBMCs. All receptors derive from a human donor with Susac syndrome.

In regard to this clonotype: The junction shows a germline mismatch at one end, possibly a read error. J is TRBJ2-4 and V is TRBV2, with 12 bases identical to TRBD2. Germline V CDR1 and CDR2: SNHLY, FYNNEI. The CDR3 sequence is 12 residues long. The CDR3 sequence is CASSGTSGKFYF. In nucleotides, the CDR3 is TGTGCCAGCAGTGGGACTAGCGGGAAGTTTTATTTC.

The J gene is TRBJ2-3, the V gene TRBV5-1; the D gene is possibly TRBD2 (5 bases). The V gene's germline CDR1 is SGHRS and CDR2 YFSETQ. CDR3 length: 15 residues. Trimming removed 0 bases at V and 2 bases at J, with 10 bases between. CDR3 residues: CASSLGSDFTDTQYF. CDR3 DNA: TGCGCCAGCAGCTTGGGCTCGGACTTCACAGATACGCAGTATTTT.

The DNA for the CDR3 is TGTGCCAGCAGGCCGACTGAGAGCTCCTACAATGAGCAGTTCTTC. Protein: CASRPTESSYNEQFF. The chain recombines TRBV14 with TRBJ2-1; D is undetermined. Germline loops: CDR1 SGHDN, CDR2 FVKESK. Between the trimmed V and J ends, which lost 6 bases and 0 bases, there was a span of 12 bases. The CDR3 totals 15 residues. Full variable domain (outside the CDR3, taken from reference TRBV14 and TRBJ2-1): EAGVTQFPSHSVIEKGQTVTLRCDPISGHDNLYWYRRVMGKEIKFLLHFVKESKQDESGMPNNRFLAERTGGTYSTLKVQPAELEDSGVYFCASRPTESSYNEQFFGPGTRLTVL.

In its sample, this clonotype was seen a few times. The chain uses TRBV27 and TRBJ2-7; 10 bases line up with TRBD1. This CDR3 contains 13 residues. Germline V gene lookup returns CDR1 MNHEY and CDR2 SMNVEV (reference sequence). J was trimmed by 2 bases and V by 6 bases; bases with no gene match: 1. The CDR3 protein is CASRGTGAYEQYF. The CDR3 region has the DNA TGTGCCAGCAGGGGGACAGGGGCCTACGAGCAGTACTTC.

The chain carries TRBV28 and TRBJ2-7, with 7 bases matching TRBD1. The ends lost 6 bases at V and 7 bases at J; junction bases unmatched: 9. CDR1 is MDHEN, CDR2 SYDVKM, per germline. The CDR3 spans 13 residues. CDR3 region: CASRLRDRWEQYF. CDR3 nucleotides: TGTGCCAGCAGGCTCCGGGACAGATGGGAGCAGTACTTC.

The chain joins TRBV6-1 to TRBJ2-2; tentatively, D is TRBD1 (5 bases). Looked up from germline, CDR1 is MNHNS and CDR2 is SASEGT. Trimming removed 7 bases at V and 5 bases at J, with 8 bases between. The CDR3 has 12 residues. The CDR3, as DNA: TGTGCCAGCACAGGGCGAACCGGGGAGCTGTTTTTT. Protein: CASTGRTGELFF.

This clonotype occurred a few times. The chain employs TRBV18 and TRBJ1-1; no clear D. Germline loops: CDR1 KGHSH, CDR2 LQKENI. V gave up 6 bases and J gave up 0 bases, with 8 bases separating them. CDR3 length equals 13 residues. The CDR3 sequence: CASSDTMNTEAFF. The CDR3 DNA follows: TGTGCCAGCTCCGATACTATGAACACTGAAGCTTTCTTT.

The V and J genes are TRBV20-1 and TRBJ2-5; weak D call: TRBD2 (5 bases). The CDR3 totals 12 residues. Between the trimmed V and J ends, which lost 5 bases and 3 bases, there was a span of 10 bases. Germline V lookup: CDR1 DFQATT, CDR2 SNEGSKA (reference sequence). In DNA, the CDR3 is TGCAGTGCTCCGGGGAGAGAAGAGACCCAGTACTTC. Its protein is CSAPGREETQYF.

The J gene is TRBJ2-1, the V gene TRBV20-1; 7 bases fit TRBD1. This CDR3 contains 14 residues. Trimming removed 2 bases from V and 2 bases from J; junction bases left unmatched: 3. CDR1 is DFQATT and CDR2 is SNEGSKA in the germline V gene (reference sequence). Here the CDR3 reads CSARYQGAYNEQFF. The CDR3, as DNA: TGCAGTGCTAGATACCAGGGGGCCTACAATGAGCAGTTCTTC.

The rearrangement joins TRBV7-8 to TRBJ2-3, with 8 bases aligning to TRBD1. V was pared by 5 bases and J by 6 bases, with 10 bases of the junction left unmatched. This CDR3 spans 15 amino acids. Per the germline V gene, CDR1 is SGHVS and CDR2 is FQNEAQ. The DNA of the CDR3 is TGTGCCAGCAGCGACGGGACAGGTCCTTACGATACGCAGTATTTT. It translates to CASSDGTGPYDTQYF. Together with reference TRBV7-8 and TRBJ2-3, the CDR3 gives the full variable domain: GAGVSQSPRYKVAKRGQDVALRCDPISGHVSLFWYQQALGQGPEFLTYFQNEAQLDKSGLPSDRFFAERPEGSVSTLKIQRTQQEDSAVYLCASSDGTGPYDTQYFGPGTRLTVL.

The genes are TRBV27 and TRBJ2-2, with D unresolved. Germline values: CDR1 MNHEY, CDR2 SMNVEV (reference sequence). Trimming took off 7 bases at V and 5 bases at J, with 20 bases between the two ends. The CDR3 is 16 amino acids. The DNA of the CDR3 is TGTGCCAGCACCCCTATGGTCCTTGGAAGAACCGGGGAGCTGTTTTTT. The encoded protein is CASTPMVLGRTGELFF.

This chain uses TRBV18 with TRBJ2-1; 8 bases fit TRBD1. The CDR3 covers 16 residues. Trimming cost V 3 bases and J 3 bases; bases outside gene matches: 7. Germline CDR1 is KGHSH and CDR2 is LQKENI. The CDR3, as DNA: TGTGCCAGCTCACCTGCAGGGGGCGCGTTCTACAATGAGCAGTTCTTC. Translating gives CASSPAGGAFYNEQFF.

This clonotype was detected once. CDR3 sequence reads: CASSYSAESSGANVLTF. CDR3 coding DNA: TGTGCCAGCAGTTACTCGGCGGAAAGTTCTGGGGCCAACGTCCTGACTTTC. The chain employs TRBV6-5 and TRBJ2-6; no reliable D call. Trimming stripped 0 bases from V and 1 base from J, with 10 bases between. The CDR3 runs to 17 residues. The V gene's germline CDR1 is MNHEY and CDR2 SVGAGI.

The chain uses TRBV3-1 and TRBJ1-1; D not resolved. Germline CDR1 is LGHDT and CDR2 is YNNKEL (reference sequence). This CDR3 has 15 residues. The ends were cut back, 1 base at V and 3 bases at J, with 12 bases in the middle. CDR3 amino acids: CASSQGTGLYTEAFF. Here the CDR3 DNA reads TGTGCCAGCAGCCAAGGGACGGGTCTTTACACTGAAGCTTTCTTT.

The V and J genes are TRBV7-3 and TRBJ2-2, with TRBD1 matching 7 bases. Germline CDR1 reads SGHTA; CDR2 reads FQGTGA. This CDR3 spans 15 amino acids. After removal of 5 bases from V and 5 bases from J, the junction contained 8 bases not matched to a gene. The CDR3 is CASSLGQWLTGELFF. CDR3 coding DNA: TGTGCCAGCAGCCTGGGACAGTGGTTAACCGGGGAGCTGTTTTTT.

The gene calls are TRBV12-3 or TRBV12-4 and TRBJ1-2, with a tentative D call TRBD1 (5 bases). The CDR3 extends over 12 amino acids. With 3 bases removed from V and 6 bases from J, the gap between germline ends came to 8 bases. The CDR3 loop reads CASSFGGDGYTF. The DNA for the CDR3 is TGTGCCAGCAGTTTTGGGGGGGATGGCTACACCTTC.

The chain carries TRBV5-1 and TRBJ1-5, with unresolved D. The CDR3 loop spans 13 amino acids. The ends were cut back, 0 bases at V and 4 bases at J, with 5 bases in the middle. Germline loops: CDR1 SGHRS, CDR2 YFSETQ. CDR3 amino acids: CASSLAENQPQHF. In DNA, the CDR3 is TGCGCCAGCAGCTTGGCGGAGAATCAGCCCCAGCATTTT.

This chain joins TRBV20-1 and TRBJ2-1; 7 bases fit TRBD2. The germline CDR1 and CDR2 sequences are DFQATT and SNEGSKA (reference sequence). J lost 2 bases, V lost 3 bases, and 13 bases had no gene match. The CDR3 spans 17 residues. CDR3 in DNA: TGCAGTGCTAGCCCAAGGGTCCGGACTAGAGCCTACAATGAGCAGTTCTTC. Protein product: CSASPRVRTRAYNEQFF.

This chain connects TRBV12-3 or TRBV12-4 to TRBJ2-5; no firm D call. The CDR3 sequence is 14 residues long. V lost 3 bases to trimming and J lost 9 bases, with 17 bases between them. This chain's CDR3 is CASSFDFDVGAQYF. CDR3 nucleotide sequence: TGTGCCAGCAGTTTCGACTTCGACGTTGGGGCCCAGTACTTC.

The chain joins TRBV6-1 to TRBJ2-2, with TRBD2 identical over 12 bases. The length of the CDR3 is 17 residues. V shed 5 bases and J 0 bases; nucleotides not matched to a gene: 4. Germline V gives CDR1 MNHNS, CDR2 SASEGT. The CDR3: CASSKLAGGTNTGELFF. The CDR3 coding sequence is TGTGCCAGCAGTAAACTAGCGGGGGGTACGAACACCGGGGAGCTGTTTTTT.

The chain couples TRBV6-6 to TRBJ2-3; D gene ambiguous. V lost 5 bases and J 8 bases, leaving 11 bases between the germline ends. Germline values: CDR1 MNHNY, CDR2 SVGAGI (reference sequence). This CDR3 contains 12 residues. CDR3 residues: CASSVLVGTQYF. In nucleotides, the CDR3 is TGTGCCAGCAGTGTTTTGGTGGGTACGCAGTATTTT.